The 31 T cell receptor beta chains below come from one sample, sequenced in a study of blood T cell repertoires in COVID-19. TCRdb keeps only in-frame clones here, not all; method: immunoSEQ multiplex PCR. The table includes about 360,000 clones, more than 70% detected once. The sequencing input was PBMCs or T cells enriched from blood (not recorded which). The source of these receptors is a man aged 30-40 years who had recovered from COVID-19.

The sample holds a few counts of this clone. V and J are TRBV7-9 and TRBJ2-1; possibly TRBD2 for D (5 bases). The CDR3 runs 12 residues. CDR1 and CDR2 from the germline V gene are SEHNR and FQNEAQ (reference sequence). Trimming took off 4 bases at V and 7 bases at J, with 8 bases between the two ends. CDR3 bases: TGTGCCAGCAGCTCTGGACTGAATGAGCAGTTCTTC. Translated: CASSSGLNEQFF.

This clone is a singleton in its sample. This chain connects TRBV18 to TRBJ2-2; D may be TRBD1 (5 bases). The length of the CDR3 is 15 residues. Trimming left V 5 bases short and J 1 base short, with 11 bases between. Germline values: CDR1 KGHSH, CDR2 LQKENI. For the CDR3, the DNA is TGTGCCAGCTCAAGAATTCAGGGGAACACCGGGGAGCTGTTTTTT. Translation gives CASSRIQGNTGELFF.

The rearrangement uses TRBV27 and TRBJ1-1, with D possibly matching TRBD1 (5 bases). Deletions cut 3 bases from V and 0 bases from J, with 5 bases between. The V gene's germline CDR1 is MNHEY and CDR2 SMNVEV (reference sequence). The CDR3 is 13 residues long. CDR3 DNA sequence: TGTGCCAGCAGTTTGGGGCTGAACACTGAAGCTTTCTTT. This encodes CASSLGLNTEAFF.

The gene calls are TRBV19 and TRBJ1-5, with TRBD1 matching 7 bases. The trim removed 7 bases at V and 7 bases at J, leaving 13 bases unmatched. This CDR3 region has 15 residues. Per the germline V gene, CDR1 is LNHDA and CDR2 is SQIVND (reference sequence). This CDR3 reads CASTQGYRGGQPQHF. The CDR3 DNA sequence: TGTGCCAGTACCCAAGGGTACAGGGGCGGCCAGCCCCAGCATTTT. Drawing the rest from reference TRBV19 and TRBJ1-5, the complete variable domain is DGGITQSPKYLFRKEGQNVTLSCEQNLNHDAMYWYRQDPGQGLRLIYYSQIVNDFQKGDIAEGYSVSREKKESFPLTVTSAQKNPTAFYLCASTQGYRGGQPQHFGDGTRLSIL.

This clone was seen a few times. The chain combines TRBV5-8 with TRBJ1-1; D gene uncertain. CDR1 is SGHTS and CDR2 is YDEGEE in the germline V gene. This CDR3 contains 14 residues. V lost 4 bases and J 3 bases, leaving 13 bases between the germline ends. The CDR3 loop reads CASSPRGRYTEAFF. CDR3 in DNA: TGTGCCAGCAGCCCTCGGGGAAGGTACACTGAAGCTTTCTTT.

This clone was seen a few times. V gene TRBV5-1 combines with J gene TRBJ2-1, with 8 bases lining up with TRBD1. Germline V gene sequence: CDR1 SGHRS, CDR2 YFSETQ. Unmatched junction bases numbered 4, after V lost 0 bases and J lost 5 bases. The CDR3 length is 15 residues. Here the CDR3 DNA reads TGCGCCAGCAGCTTGGTGTCAGGGGGCCACAATGAGCAGTTCTTC. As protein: CASSLVSGGHNEQFF.

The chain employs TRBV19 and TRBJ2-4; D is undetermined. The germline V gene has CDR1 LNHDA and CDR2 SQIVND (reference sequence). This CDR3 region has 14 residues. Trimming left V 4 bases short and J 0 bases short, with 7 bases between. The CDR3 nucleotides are TGTGCCAGTAGTAAGAGGCCAGCCAAAAACATTCAGTACTTC. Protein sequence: CASSKRPAKNIQYF.

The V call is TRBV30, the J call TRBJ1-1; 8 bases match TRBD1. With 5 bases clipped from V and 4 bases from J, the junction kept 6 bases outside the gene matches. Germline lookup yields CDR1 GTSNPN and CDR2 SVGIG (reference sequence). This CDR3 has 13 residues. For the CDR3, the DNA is TGTGCCTGGTCACGGACAGGGAGCACTGAAGCTTTCTTT. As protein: CAWSRTGSTEAFF.

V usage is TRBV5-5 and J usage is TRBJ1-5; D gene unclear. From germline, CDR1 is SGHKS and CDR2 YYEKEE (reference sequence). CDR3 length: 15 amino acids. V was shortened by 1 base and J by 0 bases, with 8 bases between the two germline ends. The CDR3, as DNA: TGTGCCAGCAGCTTGCGACTGTATAGCAATCAGCCCCAGCATTTT. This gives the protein CASSLRLYSNQPQHF.

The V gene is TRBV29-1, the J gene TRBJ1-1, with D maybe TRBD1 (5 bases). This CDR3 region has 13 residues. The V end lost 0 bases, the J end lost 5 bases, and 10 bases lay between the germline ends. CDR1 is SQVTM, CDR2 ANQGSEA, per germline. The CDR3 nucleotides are TGCAGCGTTGAAGAAGGGGTGTGGACTGAAGCTTTCTTT. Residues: CSVEEGVWTEAFF.

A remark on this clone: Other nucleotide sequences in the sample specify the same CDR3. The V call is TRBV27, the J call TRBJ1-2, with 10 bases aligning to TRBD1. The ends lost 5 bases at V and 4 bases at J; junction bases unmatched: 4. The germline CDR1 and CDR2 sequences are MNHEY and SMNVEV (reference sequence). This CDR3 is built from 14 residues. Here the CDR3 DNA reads TGTGCCAGCAGTCTCCGACAGGGGGCCTATGGCTACACCTTC. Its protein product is CASSLRQGAYGYTF.

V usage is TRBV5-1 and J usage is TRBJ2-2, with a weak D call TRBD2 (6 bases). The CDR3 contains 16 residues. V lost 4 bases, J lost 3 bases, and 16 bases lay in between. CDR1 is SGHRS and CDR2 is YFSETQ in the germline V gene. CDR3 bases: TGCGCCAGCAGCCAGGCGGGGACGGGCTACACCGGGGAGCTGTTTTTT. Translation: CASSQAGTGYTGELFF.

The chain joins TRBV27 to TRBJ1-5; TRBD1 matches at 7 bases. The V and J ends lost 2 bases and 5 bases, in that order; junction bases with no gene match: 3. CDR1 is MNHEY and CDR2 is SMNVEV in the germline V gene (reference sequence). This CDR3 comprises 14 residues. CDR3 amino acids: CASSLNRGDQPQHF. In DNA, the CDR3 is TGTGCCAGCAGTTTAAACAGGGGAGATCAGCCCCAGCATTTT.

CDR3 in DNA: TGCAGCGTTGAGGGAACGTGGGGACAGTTAACTTTC. It specifies CSVEGTWGQLTF. The V call is TRBV29-1, the J call TRBJ2-6; 7 positions match TRBD1. The V gene's germline CDR1 is SQVTM and CDR2 ANQGSEA. V dropped 3 bases and J dropped 19; count of bases not matched to a gene: 12. CDR3 length: 12 amino acids.

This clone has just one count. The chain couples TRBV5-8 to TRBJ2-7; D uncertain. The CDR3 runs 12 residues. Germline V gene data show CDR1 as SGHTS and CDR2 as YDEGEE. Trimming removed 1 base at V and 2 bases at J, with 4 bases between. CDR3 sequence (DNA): TGTGCCAGCAGCTTGAAGCCCTACGAGCAGTACTTC. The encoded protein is CASSLKPYEQYF.

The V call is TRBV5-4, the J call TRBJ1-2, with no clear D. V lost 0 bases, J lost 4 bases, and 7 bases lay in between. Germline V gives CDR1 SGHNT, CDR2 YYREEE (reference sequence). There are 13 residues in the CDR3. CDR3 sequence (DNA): TGTGCCAGCAGCTTGGAACAGAGCTATGGCTACACCTTC. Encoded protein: CASSLEQSYGYTF.

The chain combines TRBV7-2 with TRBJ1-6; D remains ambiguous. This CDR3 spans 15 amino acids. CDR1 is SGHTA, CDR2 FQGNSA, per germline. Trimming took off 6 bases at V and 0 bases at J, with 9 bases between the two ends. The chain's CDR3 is CASSPGRSYNSPLHF. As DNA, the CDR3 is TGTGCCAGCAGTCCGGGTCGCTCCTATAATTCACCCCTCCACTTT.

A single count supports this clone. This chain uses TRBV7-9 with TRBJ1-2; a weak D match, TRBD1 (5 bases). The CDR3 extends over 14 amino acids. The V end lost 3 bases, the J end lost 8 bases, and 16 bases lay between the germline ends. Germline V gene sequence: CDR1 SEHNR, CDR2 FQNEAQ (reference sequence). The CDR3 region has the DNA TGTGCCAGCAGCTTTGCCACGGGGGGAACGGGCTACACCTTC. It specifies CASSFATGGTGYTF.

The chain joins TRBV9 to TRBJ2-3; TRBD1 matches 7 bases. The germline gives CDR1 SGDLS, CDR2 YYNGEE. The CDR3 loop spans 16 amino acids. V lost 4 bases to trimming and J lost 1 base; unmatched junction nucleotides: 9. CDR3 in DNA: TGTGCCAGCAGCCCGCGGACAGGAGAGGGCACAGATACGCAGTATTTT. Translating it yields CASSPRTGEGTDTQYF.

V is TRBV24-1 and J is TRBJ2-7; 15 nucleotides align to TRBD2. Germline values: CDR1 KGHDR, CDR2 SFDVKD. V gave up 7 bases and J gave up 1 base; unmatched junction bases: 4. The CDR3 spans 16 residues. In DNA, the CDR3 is TGTGCCACCAGCGGGACTAGCGGGGGGAAGTCCTACGAGCAGTACTTC. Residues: CATSGTSGGKSYEQYF.

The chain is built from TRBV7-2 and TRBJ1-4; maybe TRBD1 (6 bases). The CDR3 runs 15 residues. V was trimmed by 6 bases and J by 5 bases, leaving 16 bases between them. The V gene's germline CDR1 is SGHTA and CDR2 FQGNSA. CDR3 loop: CASSLTGTRNEKLFF. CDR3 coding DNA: TGTGCCAGCAGTTTAACAGGGACCAGGAATGAAAAACTGTTTTTT.

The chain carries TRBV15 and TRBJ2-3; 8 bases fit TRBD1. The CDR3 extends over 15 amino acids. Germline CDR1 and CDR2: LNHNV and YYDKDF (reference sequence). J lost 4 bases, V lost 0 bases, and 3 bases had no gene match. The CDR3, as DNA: TGTGCCACCAGCAGAGACAGGGGGCACGCAGATACGCAGTATTTT. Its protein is CATSRDRGHADTQYF.

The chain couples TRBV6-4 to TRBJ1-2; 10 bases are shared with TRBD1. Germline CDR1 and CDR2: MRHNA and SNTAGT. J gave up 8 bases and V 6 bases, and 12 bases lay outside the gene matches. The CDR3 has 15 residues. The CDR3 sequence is CASRETSDRGKGYTF. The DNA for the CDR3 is TGTGCCAGCAGAGAAACTTCGGACAGGGGGAAAGGCTACACCTTC.

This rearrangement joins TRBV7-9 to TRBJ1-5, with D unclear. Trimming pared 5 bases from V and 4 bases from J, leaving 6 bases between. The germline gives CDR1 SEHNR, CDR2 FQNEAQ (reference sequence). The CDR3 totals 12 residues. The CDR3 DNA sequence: TGTGCCAGCAGCGGAGGGAATCAGCCCCAGCATTTT. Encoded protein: CASSGGNQPQHF.

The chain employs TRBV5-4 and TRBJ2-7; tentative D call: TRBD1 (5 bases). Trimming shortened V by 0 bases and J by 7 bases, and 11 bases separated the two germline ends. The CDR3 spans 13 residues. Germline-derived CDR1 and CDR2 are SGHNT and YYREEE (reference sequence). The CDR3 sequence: CASSLEAGREQYF. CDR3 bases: TGTGCCAGCAGCTTGGAGGCAGGGCGGGAGCAGTACTTC.

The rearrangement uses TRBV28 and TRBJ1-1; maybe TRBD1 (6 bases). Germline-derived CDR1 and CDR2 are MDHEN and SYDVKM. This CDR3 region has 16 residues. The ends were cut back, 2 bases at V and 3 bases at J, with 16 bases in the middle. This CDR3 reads CASSLARGGFDTEAFF. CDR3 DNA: TGTGCCAGCAGTTTAGCCAGGGGAGGGTTCGACACTGAAGCTTTCTTT.

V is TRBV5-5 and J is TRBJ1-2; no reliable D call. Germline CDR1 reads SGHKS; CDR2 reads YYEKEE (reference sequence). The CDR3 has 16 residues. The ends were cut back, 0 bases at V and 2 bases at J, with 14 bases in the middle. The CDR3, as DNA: TGTGCCAGCAGCTTGGCCTCGTGGAGTGGCAACTATGGCTACACCTTC. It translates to CASSLASWSGNYGYTF.

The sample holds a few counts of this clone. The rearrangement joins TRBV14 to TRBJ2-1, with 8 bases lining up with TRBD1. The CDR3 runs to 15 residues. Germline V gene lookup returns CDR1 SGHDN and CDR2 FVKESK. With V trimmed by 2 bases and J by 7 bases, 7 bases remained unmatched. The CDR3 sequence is CASSQRQGIYNEQFF. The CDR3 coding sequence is TGTGCCAGCAGCCAACGACAGGGGATTTATAATGAGCAGTTCTTC.

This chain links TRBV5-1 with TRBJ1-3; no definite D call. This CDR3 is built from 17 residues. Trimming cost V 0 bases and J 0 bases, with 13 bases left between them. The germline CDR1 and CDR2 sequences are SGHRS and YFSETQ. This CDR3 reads CASSLAPQGVSGNTIYF. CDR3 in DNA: TGCGCCAGCAGCTTGGCCCCCCAAGGAGTCTCTGGAAACACCATATATTTT.

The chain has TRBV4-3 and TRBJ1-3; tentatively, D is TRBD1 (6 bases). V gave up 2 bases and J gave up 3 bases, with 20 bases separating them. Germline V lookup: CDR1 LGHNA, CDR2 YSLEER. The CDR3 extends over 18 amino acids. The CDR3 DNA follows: TGCGCCAGCAGCCAAATGAGTGGGTCAGGGGCAGTTGGAAACACCATATATTTT. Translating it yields CASSQMSGSGAVGNTIYF.

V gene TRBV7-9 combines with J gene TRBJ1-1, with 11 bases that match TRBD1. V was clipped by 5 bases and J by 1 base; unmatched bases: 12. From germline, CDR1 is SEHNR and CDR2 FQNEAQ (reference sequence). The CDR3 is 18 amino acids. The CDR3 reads CASSPRSGTGGRNTEAFF. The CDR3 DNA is TGTGCCAGCAGCCCCAGGTCCGGGACAGGGGGAAGGAACACTGAAGCTTTCTTT.